These 16 T cell receptor beta chains originate from one sample sequenced in a study of lymphopenia after photon versus proton radiotherapy. Only in-frame clones appear in the TCRdb table, and some are missing; sequencing was by immunoSEQ multiplex PCR. The table records 17,000 or so clones, around nine tenths of them present only once. Sequences were derived from peripheral blood, sampled from a patient treated with proton-based radiotherapy. The receptors shown here come from an older man with pancreatic cancer.

V is TRBV4-1 and J is TRBJ1-5; TRBD1 matches at 9 bases. The CDR3 has 16 residues. Per germline, CDR1 MGHRA and CDR2 YSYEKL. The V and J ends lost 4 bases and 4 bases, in that order; junction bases with no gene match: 8. The CDR3 region is CASSPPGTGFNQPQHF. CDR3 coding DNA: TGCGCCAGCAGCCCGCCCGGGACAGGGTTTAATCAGCCCCAGCATTTT.

The chain joins TRBV6-1 to TRBJ1-4; the match to TRBD1 covers 9 bases. Germline V CDR1 and CDR2: MNHNS, SASEGT. V lost 3 bases to trimming and J lost 2 bases; unmatched junction nucleotides: 7. The CDR3 has 17 amino acids. This chain's CDR3 is CASSDPGQGFTNEKLFF. The CDR3 nucleotides read TGTGCCAGCAGTGACCCGGGACAGGGTTTCACTAATGAAAAACTGTTTTTT.

This clone was seen a few times. The chain carries TRBV7-9 and TRBJ1-1; 7 positions match TRBD1. The germline V gene encodes CDR1 SEHNR and CDR2 FQNEAQ (reference sequence). The CDR3 is 14 amino acids. The V gene end was trimmed by 3 bases and the J gene end by 6 bases; junction bases not matched to a gene: 7. The CDR3 here is CASSFPVRGPEAFF. The CDR3 coding sequence is TGTGCCAGCAGCTTCCCGGTAAGGGGGCCTGAAGCTTTCTTT.

The genes are TRBV11-2 and TRBJ1-4; D not certain. Trimming left V 3 bases short and J 7 bases short, with 3 bases between. Germline V gene sequence: CDR1 SGHAT, CDR2 FQNNGV. The CDR3 is 11 amino acids. In nucleotides, the CDR3 is TGTGCCAGCAGCTTGGCTGAAAAACTGTTTTTT. Amino acid sequence: CASSLAEKLFF.

This chain links TRBV18 with TRBJ2-5; TRBD2 matches at 11 bases. V was pared by 5 bases and J by 4 bases, with 3 bases of the junction left unmatched. CDR3 size: 14 residues. CDR1 and CDR2 (germline): KGHSH, LQKENI. The CDR3 DNA reads TGTGCCAGCTCATCCACTAGCGGGAGAGAGACCCAGTACTTC. Translation gives CASSSTSGRETQYF. The complete variable domain, with remaining parts taken from reference TRBV18 and TRBJ2-5, reads NAGVMQNPRHLVRRRGQEARLRCSPMKGHSHVYWYRQLPEEGLKFMVYLQKENIIDESGMPKERFSAEFPKEGPSILRIQQVVRGDSAAYFCASSSTSGRETQYFGPGTRLLVL.

The rearrangement links TRBV7-2 to TRBJ2-5, with 7 bases identical to TRBD2. V dropped 1 base and J dropped 4; count of bases not matched to a gene: 6. The germline V gene has CDR1 SGHTA and CDR2 FQGNSA. The CDR3 contains 15 residues. CDR3 sequence reads: CASSLGGGVRETQYF. The DNA of the CDR3 is TGTGCCAGCAGCTTAGGGGGGGGAGTACGAGAGACCCAGTACTTC.

J is TRBJ2-2 and V is TRBV7-2; no firm D call. There are 14 residues in the CDR3. V lost 1 base and J lost 0, with 3 bases in between. Germline loops: CDR1 SGHTA, CDR2 FQGNSA. CDR3 in amino acids: CASSLGANTGELFF. The CDR3 DNA is TGTGCCAGCAGCTTAGGCGCGAACACCGGGGAGCTGTTTTTT.

The rearrangement uses TRBV6-5 and TRBJ1-1, with 9 nucleotides matching TRBD1. V trimming: 2 bases; J trimming: 4 bases; junction bases outside the gene matches: 5. This CDR3 has 15 residues. Germline values: CDR1 MNHEY, CDR2 SVGAGI. The CDR3, as DNA: TGTGCCAGCAGTTACGTGGGACAGGGATCCACTGAAGCTTTCTTT. Residues: CASSYVGQGSTEAFF.

The count of this clone is one. This sequence joins TRBV6-5 and TRBJ1-2, with D maybe TRBD1 (6 bases). This CDR3 region has 14 residues. The V gene's germline CDR1 is MNHEY and CDR2 SVGAGI. V was trimmed by 2 bases and J by 10 bases, leaving 17 bases between them. CDR3 nucleotide sequence: TGTGCCAGCAGTTACCAACAGGGTACCGACGACTACACCTTC. Translated, it gives CASSYQQGTDDYTF.

The V gene is TRBV5-1, the J gene TRBJ1-1, with D uncertain. The CDR3 runs 14 residues. The V gene's germline CDR1 is SGHRS and CDR2 YFSETQ. The V end lost 0 bases, the J end lost 2 bases, and 8 bases lay between the germline ends. The CDR3 loop is CASSLVVANTEAFF. In nucleotides, the CDR3 is TGCGCCAGCAGCTTGGTGGTGGCTAACACTGAAGCTTTCTTT.

The chain combines TRBV30 with TRBJ1-1, with D tentatively TRBD1 (5 bases). The V end lost 1 base, the J end lost 6 bases, and 12 bases lay between the germline ends. The CDR3 sequence is 13 residues long. Per the germline V gene, CDR1 is GTSNPN and CDR2 is SVGIG (reference sequence). The CDR3 DNA follows: TGTGCCTGGAGTGCCCAGGGACGTGCTGAAGCTTTCTTT. It specifies CAWSAQGRAEAFF. The variable domain in full, completed from reference TRBV30 and TRBJ1-1, reads SQTIHQWPATLVQPVGSPLSLECTVEGTSNPNLYWYRQAAGRGLQLLFYSVGIGQISSEVPQNLSASRPQDRQFILSSKKLLLSDSGFYLCAWSAQGRAEAFFGQGTRLTVV.

This sequence joins TRBV2 and TRBJ2-2, with 8 bases lining up with TRBD1. J lost 2 bases, V lost 8 bases, and 1 base had no gene match. Germline loops: CDR1 SNHLY, CDR2 FYNNEI. The CDR3 covers 13 residues. CDR3 amino acids: CASAGGNTGELFF. CDR3 DNA: TGTGCCAGCGCAGGGGGCAACACCGGGGAGCTGTTTTTT.

This rearrangement joins TRBV5-1 to TRBJ2-3; a possible D gene is TRBD1 (5 bases). Trimming removed 1 base from V and 1 base from J, with 13 bases in between. The CDR3 length is 16 residues. Per germline, CDR1 SGHRS and CDR2 YFSETQ. CDR3 sequence (DNA): TGCGCCAGCAGCTTGAAACAGGACGTCGGCACAGATACGCAGTATTTT. Protein sequence: CASSLKQDVGTDTQYF.

A few counts support this clone. For the CDR3, the DNA is TGCGCCAGCAGCTTGGTCGGGAGGACCACAGATACGCAGTATTTT. Translation: CASSLVGRTTDTQYF. The rearrangement joins TRBV5-1 to TRBJ2-3; 7 positions agree with TRBD2. CDR3 length: 15 residues. Losses at the gene ends were 0 bases for V and 2 bases for J; bases not matched to a gene: 3. The V gene's germline CDR1 is SGHRS and CDR2 YFSETQ.

V and J are TRBV29-1 and TRBJ2-5; 7 nucleotides line up with TRBD1. V shed 4 bases and J 5 bases; nucleotides not matched to a gene: 13. CDR3 length equals 15 residues. The V gene's germline CDR1 is SQVTM and CDR2 ANQGSEA. The CDR3: CSVGGGQDVRETQYF. The CDR3 nucleotides read TGCAGCGTTGGGGGTGGACAGGACGTCCGGGAGACCCAGTACTTC. The variable domain in full, with the rest retrieved from reference TRBV29-1 and TRBJ2-5, is SAVISQKPSRDICQRGTSLTIQCQVDSQVTMMFWYRQQPGQSLTLIATANQGSEATYESGFVIDKFPISRPNLTFSTLTVSNMSPEDSSIYLCSVGGGQDVRETQYFGPGTRLLVL.

The gene calls are TRBV30 and TRBJ2-5; possible D gene TRBD1, 7 bases. This CDR3 is 13 amino acids long. CDR1 is GTSNPN and CDR2 is SVGIG in the germline V gene (reference sequence). V was trimmed by 3 bases and J by 4 bases, leaving 12 bases between them. CDR3 loop: CAWSGGGRETQYF. In nucleotides, the CDR3 is TGTGCCTGGAGCGGAGGGGGCCGAGAGACCCAGTACTTC.